The next 23 T cell receptor beta chains were all read from a single sample in a study of CD8 T cells in ankylosing spondylitis. TCRdb passed the 5' RACE reads through MiXCR, listing each CDR3 protein once. Of 240,000 or so distinct CDR3 sequences in the sample, roughly a tenth were seen once. The sample was blood, either unsorted or a sorted T cell fraction (not recorded which). These receptors came from a male donor with ankylosing spondylitis or in good health (not recorded which).

The chain recombines TRBV7-2 with TRBJ1-1; TRBD1 matches 7 bases. V dropped 5 bases and J dropped 1; count of bases not matched to a gene: 7. The CDR3 runs 15 residues. In germline, CDR1 is SGHTA, CDR2 FQGNSA. In DNA form, the CDR3 reads TGTGCCAGCAGCCTAGGGGACAGTCGGAACACTGAAGCTTTCTTT. Amino acid sequence: CASSLGDSRNTEAFF.

The sample holds many counts of this clonotype. The chain recombines TRBV20-1 with TRBJ2-1; TRBD2 aligns across 9 bases. The CDR3 loop spans 16 amino acids. Looked up from germline, CDR1 is DFQATT and CDR2 is SNEGSKA (reference sequence). V was pared by 5 bases and J by 5 bases, with 13 bases of the junction left unmatched. Here the CDR3 reads CSADDQSSGANNEQFF. The CDR3 DNA follows: TGCAGTGCTGATGACCAGTCTAGCGGGGCAAACAATGAGCAGTTCTTC.

This clonotype occurred many times. The chain carries TRBV6-5 and TRBJ2-1; TRBD1 matches at 7 bases. The V segment lost 0 bases and the J segment 1 base; nucleotides outside the gene matches: 3. CDR3 length: 16 residues. Germline values: CDR1 MNHEY, CDR2 SVGAGI. The CDR3 nucleotides are TGTGCCAGCAGTTACTCGTACAGGGGTTCCTACAATGAGCAGTTCTTC. This translates into CASSYSYRGSYNEQFF.

A note on this clonotype: No conserved phenylalanine or tryptophan is present at the end of the CDR3, so a read error is the likely explanation. Here the CDR3 DNA reads TGCAGTGCTCCCGGGACCCAAATGGGATATGAGCAGTTCTCC. This gives the protein CSAPGTQMGYEQFS. The chain joins TRBV20-1 to TRBJ2-1; D could derive from TRBD1 or TRBD2 (5 bases each). V gave up 5 bases and J gave up 8 bases, with 19 bases separating them. The germline V gene encodes CDR1 DFQATT and CDR2 SNEGSKA (reference sequence). CDR3 size: 14 residues.

This clonotype has just one count. This sequence joins TRBV18 and TRBJ1-5; 9 bases map to TRBD1. With V trimmed by 5 bases and J by 7 bases, 9 bases remained unmatched. The CDR3 is 15 residues long. Germline CDR1 reads KGHSH; CDR2 reads LQKENI. The CDR3 sequence is CASSSGQGNNQPQHF. The CDR3 nucleotides read TGTGCCAGCTCATCCGGACAGGGGAACAACCAGCCCCAGCATTTT.

This clonotype was observed at least ten times. V and J are TRBV20-1 and TRBJ2-6; tentatively, D is TRBD1 or TRBD2 (6 bases each). The V gene's germline CDR1 is DFQATT and CDR2 SNEGSKA (reference sequence). V lost 6 bases and J 0 bases, leaving 15 bases between the germline ends. CDR3 length: 16 amino acids. The CDR3 DNA reads TGCAGTGCGGACGGGGGCGGTCTCTCTGGGGCCAACGTCCTGACTTTC. Encoded protein: CSADGGGLSGANVLTF.

There are many counts of this clonotype. CDR3 DNA sequence: TGTGCCAGCACCCTTGGTGGGGATTCCGGAAACACCATATATTTT. Translation: CASTLGGDSGNTIYF. The chain links TRBV12-3 or TRBV12-4 to TRBJ1-3, with D hard to call. Trimming shortened V by 7 bases and J by 4 bases, and 17 bases separated the two germline ends. The CDR3 sequence is 15 residues long.

This clonotype was seen ten or more times. This rearrangement joins TRBV3-1 to TRBJ2-3; 10 bases are a match to TRBD2. CDR3 size: 16 residues. CDR1 and CDR2 (germline): LGHDT, YNNKEL (reference sequence). J was trimmed by 6 bases and V by 4 bases; bases with no gene match: 10. CDR3: CASSPLRGLAFDTQYF. The CDR3 nucleotides read TGTGCCAGCAGCCCCCTGAGGGGACTAGCGTTTGATACGCAGTATTTT.

This clonotype has ten or more counts. This chain links TRBV12-3 or TRBV12-4 with TRBJ2-3; no clear D gene. CDR3 length: 13 amino acids. V dropped 4 bases and J dropped 5 bases, with 10 bases sitting between them. The CDR3 nucleotides read TGTGCCAGCAGTTCCTCCGACATAGATACGCAGTATTTT. Residues: CASSSSDIDTQYF.

The chain recombines TRBV7-9 with TRBJ2-7; the D is unclear. The V end was cut by 1 base, the J end by 4 bases, with 14 bases between. Germline V lookup: CDR1 SEHNR, CDR2 FQNEAQ (reference sequence). This CDR3 contains 15 residues. CDR3 in DNA: TGTGCCAGCAGCTTAGACTTGGGGTCTGGATACGAGCAGTACTTC. It is translated as CASSLDLGSGYEQYF. Supplemented by reference TRBV7-9 and TRBJ2-7, the full variable domain reads DTGVSQNPRHKITKRGQNVTFRCDPISEHNRLYWYRQTLGQGPEFLTYFQNEAQLEKSRLLSDRFSAERPKGSFSTLEIQRTEQGDSAMYLCASSLDLGSGYEQYFGPGTRLTVT.

This clonotype was counted at least ten times. The CDR3 DNA reads TGTGCCAGCAGCTTAGAACCCACAGGGAACGAGCAGTACTTC. Protein sequence: CASSLEPTGNEQYF. The rearrangement joins TRBV7-6 to TRBJ2-7; perhaps TRBD1 as D (6 bases). The CDR3 length is 14 residues. The germline CDR1 and CDR2 sequences are SGHVS and FNYEAQ. Trimming took 1 base from V and 5 from J, leaving 12 bases between them.

V usage is TRBV29-1 and J usage is TRBJ2-1; D uncertain. Trimming removed 1 base at V and 9 bases at J, with 19 bases between. There are 15 residues in the CDR3. CDR1 and CDR2 from the germline V gene are SQVTM and ANQGSEA. The CDR3: CSVEGVSATWGEQFF. The CDR3 DNA reads TGCAGCGTTGAAGGGGTGTCGGCGACCTGGGGTGAGCAGTTCTTC.

V and J are TRBV2 and TRBJ2-3, with D perhaps matching TRBD1 (5 bases). Germline V gives CDR1 SNHLY, CDR2 FYNNEI. Trimming removed 7 bases at V and 2 bases at J, with 16 bases between. CDR3 length: 15 residues. The CDR3 is CASTLGRVHTDTQYF. The CDR3, as DNA: TGTGCCAGCACTCTTGGCAGGGTCCACACAGATACGCAGTATTTT. The full variable domain, in which reference TRBV2 and TRBJ2-3 provide the parts outside the CDR3, is EPEVTQTPSHQVTQMGQEVILRCVPISNHLYFYWYRQILGQKVEFLVSFYNNEISEKSEIFDDQFSVERPDGSNFTLKIRSTKLEDSAMYFCASTLGRVHTDTQYFGPGTRLTVL.

V usage is TRBV2 and J usage is TRBJ2-3; D gene ambiguous. This CDR3 is 19 amino acids long. Per germline, CDR1 SNHLY and CDR2 FYNNEI. Trimming pared 6 bases from V and 6 bases from J, leaving 31 bases between. CDR3 sequence (DNA): TGTGCCAGCAGGACCCCCCCGGGTGATGGGGTGGCCCATCAGGATACGCAGTATTTT. Its translation is CASRTPPGDGVAHQDTQYF.

This clonotype was seen many times. This sequence joins TRBV20-1 and TRBJ1-5; tentatively, D is TRBD1 (5 bases). Germline loops: CDR1 DFQATT, CDR2 SNEGSKA (reference sequence). CDR3 size: 13 residues. Trimming shortened V by 1 base and J by 9 bases, and 13 bases separated the two germline ends. The CDR3 loop reads CSARGVGEGPQHF. For the CDR3, the DNA is TGCAGTGCTAGAGGGGTGGGGGAGGGGCCCCAGCATTTT.

This clonotype was seen at least ten times. The CDR3 reads CASTTGGESYEQYF. The CDR3 coding sequence is TGTGCCAGCACCACAGGGGGGGAGTCCTACGAGCAGTACTTC. This chain joins TRBV12-3 or TRBV12-4 and TRBJ2-7; possible D gene TRBD1, 8 bases. The CDR3 has 14 amino acids. The V and J ends lost 7 bases and 1 base respectively, with 14 bases between them.

The chain recombines TRBV27 with TRBJ1-5, with D possibly matching TRBD1 (5 bases). CDR3 length equals 15 residues. V was trimmed by 2 bases and J by 4 bases, leaving 12 bases between them. The V gene's germline CDR1 is MNHEY and CDR2 SMNVEV (reference sequence). For the CDR3, the DNA is TGTGCCAGCAGTTTAAGGAGTGGGGCGAATCAGCCCCAGCATTTT. Its translation is CASSLRSGANQPQHF.

This clonotype was detected many times. The gene calls are TRBV10-3 and TRBJ1-2, with no clear D. This CDR3 is built from 11 residues. V gave up 7 bases and J gave up 8 bases, with 11 bases separating them. In germline, CDR1 is ENHRY, CDR2 SYGVKD. DNA for the CDR3: TGTGCCATCATGGAAGAAGGCGGCTACACCTTC. Translating gives CAIMEEGGYTF.

V usage is TRBV7-3 and J usage is TRBJ1-1; TRBD1 is a possible D gene (5 bases). V was shortened by 5 bases and J by 4 bases, with 14 bases between the two germline ends. This CDR3 contains 14 residues. The germline V gene has CDR1 SGHTA and CDR2 FQGTGA. The CDR3 nucleotides read TGTGCCAGCAGCCCAACCAGGGTGGCCACTGAAGCTTTCTTT. Translated: CASSPTRVATEAFF.

The rearrangement uses TRBV5-2 and TRBJ1-2; the D segment call TRBD1 is taken from the table without a DNA check. TRBV5-2 is tagged as a pseudogene. The length of the CDR3 is 13 residues. For the CDR3, the DNA is TGTGCCAGGGGCCCCTGGGCCGGCTATGGCTACACCTTC. Translation: CARGPWAGYGYTF.

For this clonotype: One end of the junction varies from germline; a read error may be responsible. The chain carries TRBV7-9 and TRBJ2-3; 12 bases fit TRBD2. Germline values: CDR1 SEHNR, CDR2 FQNEAQ (reference sequence). The CDR3 is made up of 14 amino acids. The CDR3 nucleotides read TGTACCAGCAGAGTACTAGCGGGAGGAGATACGCAGTATTTT. This codes for CTSRVLAGGDTQYF.

This clonotype was counted ten times or more. The chain couples TRBV12-3 or TRBV12-4 to TRBJ1-3; possibly TRBD1 for D (5 bases). Trimming left V 8 bases short and J 8 bases short, with 19 bases between. There are 14 residues in the CDR3. The CDR3 DNA is TGTGCCAGCCTTCACGGGGGACGTGTGGACACCATATATTTT. This encodes CASLHGGRVDTIYF.

This clonotype showed up many times. The rearrangement uses TRBV5-1 and TRBJ2-2; the D gene could be TRBD1 or TRBD2 (5 bases each). CDR3 length: 17 residues. V was trimmed by 4 bases and J by 4 bases, leaving 20 bases between them. The germline gives CDR1 SGHRS, CDR2 YFSETQ. The DNA for the CDR3 is TGCGCCAGCAGCCCATGGGGGAGTAGAGCTACCACCGGGGAGCTGTTTTTT. It codes for CASSPWGSRATTGELFF.